What follows are 8 T cell receptor beta chains derived from one specimen sequenced in a study of CD8+CD57+ T cells in acquired aplastic anemia. CD8+CD57+ cell expansion had been shown by flow cytometry in patients chosen for sequencing. Profiling that covered TCR beta VDJ and CDR3 relied on genomic DNA as its template. TCRdb passed the reads through MiXCR, listing each CDR3 protein once. The data contain around 170,000 distinct CDR3 sequences, around 47% of them seen just once; the ten biggest clones take up around 9.7%. Sample: sorted CD4+, CD8+, or CD8+CD57+ T cells (not recorded which) from PBMCs. These receptor sequences come from a human donor with aplastic anemia.

This clonotype appeared many times. The chain couples TRBV29-1 to TRBJ2-1; D remains unclear. This CDR3 region has 12 residues. V was cut by 5 bases and J by 2 bases, with 7 bases left in between. Looked up from germline, CDR1 is SQVTM and CDR2 is ANQGSEA. This CDR3 reads CSVLTPYNEQFF. Here the CDR3 DNA reads TGCAGCGTTTTAACTCCCTACAATGAGCAGTTCTTC.

This sequence joins TRBV11-2 and TRBJ2-4; weak D call: TRBD2 (5 bases). CDR1 is SGHAT and CDR2 is FQNNGV in the germline V gene. Trimming shortened V by 1 base and J by 2 bases, and 12 bases separated the two germline ends. The CDR3 runs to 16 residues. The CDR3 nucleotides read TGTGCCAGCAGCTTAGGGGAGTGGAAGACCAAAAACATTCAGTACTTC. Its translation is CASSLGEWKTKNIQYF. The full variable domain, its missing parts supplied by reference TRBV11-2 and TRBJ2-4, is EAGVAQSPRYKIIEKRQSVAFWCNPISGHATLYWYQQILGQGPKLLIQFQNNGVVDDSQLPKDRFSAERLKGVDSTLKIQPAKLEDSAVYLCASSLGEWKTKNIQYFGAGTRLSVL.

The CDR3 loop reads CASHSWAETEAFF. The CDR3 DNA is TGTGCCAGCCACAGCTGGGCGGAAACTGAAGCTTTCTTT. This rearrangement joins TRBV2 to TRBJ1-1; D is unresolved. Trimming removed 8 bases from V and 5 bases from J, with 15 bases in between. The germline gives CDR1 SNHLY, CDR2 FYNNEI. CDR3 size: 13 residues.

This chain's CDR3 is CSVLTGNTEAFF. For the CDR3, the DNA is TGCAGCGTATTGACGGGGAACACTGAAGCTTTCTTT. J is TRBJ1-1 and V is TRBV29-1; D remains ambiguous. V was clipped by 6 bases and J by 1 base, with 9 bases between them. The germline CDR1 and CDR2 sequences are SQVTM and ANQGSEA. The CDR3 has 12 amino acids.

This sequence joins TRBV20-1 and TRBJ2-1, with D tentatively TRBD1 or TRBD2 (5 bases each). The CDR3 loop spans 12 amino acids. In germline, CDR1 is DFQATT, CDR2 SNEGSKA (reference sequence). The V and J ends lost 3 bases and 7 bases respectively, with 10 bases between them. CDR3 loop: CSASWGKNEQFF. The CDR3 region has the DNA TGCAGTGCTAGTTGGGGGAAGAATGAGCAGTTCTTC.

This clonotype has ten or more counts. This chain joins TRBV7-9 and TRBJ2-5, with 7 bases fitting TRBD1. V shed 7 bases and J 5 bases; nucleotides not matched to a gene: 16. The CDR3 length is 16 residues. In germline, CDR1 is SEHNR, CDR2 FQNEAQ (reference sequence). The CDR3 loop is CASIPGQRSFGETQYF. The CDR3 DNA reads TGTGCCAGCATACCGGGACAGAGAAGCTTTGGGGAGACCCAGTACTTC.

The V and J genes are TRBV29-1 and TRBJ1-5; TRBD1 might be the D (5 bases). The V and J ends lost 8 bases and 3 bases respectively, with 17 bases between them. Germline V gene data show CDR1 as SQVTM and CDR2 as ANQGSEA. The CDR3 is 14 residues long. DNA of the CDR3: TGCAGCATTGGGTGGGCAGGGTACAATCAGCCCCAGCATTTT. It translates to CSIGWAGYNQPQHF.

This clonotype was seen at least ten times. The chain joins TRBV9 to TRBJ2-2; either TRBD1 or TRBD2 may supply D (6 bases each). The CDR3 length is 16 residues. The V gene lost 0 bases and the J gene lost 8 bases, with 17 bases spanning the gap. The germline CDR1 and CDR2 sequences are SGDLS and YYNGEE. The CDR3 bases are TGTGCCAGCAGCGTAGCACCCTCATGGGGGGCAGGGGAGCTGTTTTTT. This encodes CASSVAPSWGAGELFF.